Each of the 25 T cell receptor beta chains below was sequenced from the same sample in a study of blood T cell repertoires in COVID-19. Here immunoSEQ multiplex PCR was the method, and the copy in TCRdb shows in-frame clones only, minus some. The sample records around 200,000 clones, roughly 75% being singletons. The sample taken for sequencing was peripheral blood. Every receptor here comes from a woman in her 70s with acute or convalescent COVID-19.

V gene TRBV6-5 combines with J gene TRBJ2-1, with 9 bases aligning to TRBD1. The CDR3 runs 15 residues. Germline values: CDR1 MNHEY, CDR2 SVGAGI. V was clipped by 5 bases and J by 7 bases; unmatched bases: 9. CDR3 nucleotides: TGTGCCAGCAGTACCGGGACAGGGAATGTGAATGAGCAGTTCTTC. It is translated as CASSTGTGNVNEQFF.

The V call is TRBV4-1, the J call TRBJ2-5; maybe TRBD2 (6 bases). The CDR3 has 15 residues. V shed 4 bases and J shed 4 bases, with 16 bases lying between them. In germline, CDR1 is MGHRA, CDR2 YSYEKL. The CDR3 nucleotides read TGCGCCAGCAGCCTGGGACCGGGACTCGGAGAGACCCAGTACTTC. This sequence encodes CASSLGPGLGETQYF.

The chain carries TRBV5-5 and TRBJ2-7, with D tentatively TRBD1 (6 bases). The CDR3 length is 11 residues. V lost 4 bases to trimming and J lost 7 bases, with 9 bases between them. Germline values: CDR1 SGHKS, CDR2 YYEKEE (reference sequence). CDR3 residues: CASSGGQEQYF. In DNA, the CDR3 is TGTGCCAGCAGCGGGGGACAAGAGCAGTACTTC.

The CDR3 reads CASSSTGQGEEETQYF. The CDR3 region has the DNA TGTGCCAGCAGTTCAACGGGACAGGGGGAGGAAGAGACCCAGTACTTC. The rearrangement links TRBV28 to TRBJ2-5; the match to TRBD1 covers 11 bases. Germline V lookup: CDR1 MDHEN, CDR2 SYDVKM. The CDR3 length is 16 residues. The ends lost 4 bases at V and 3 bases at J; junction bases unmatched: 7.

The V gene is TRBV6-2 or TRBV6-3, the J gene TRBJ2-1; 7 positions match TRBD1. CDR3 size: 12 residues. V shed 6 bases and J 9 bases; nucleotides not matched to a gene: 5. Germline V gene data show CDR1 as MNHEY and CDR2 as SVGEGT. The CDR3 sequence is CASSRDSPEQFF. The CDR3 region has the DNA TGTGCCAGCAGCCGGGACAGCCCTGAGCAGTTCTTC.

This rearrangement joins TRBV6-6 to TRBJ1-1, with 8 bases matching TRBD1. With 6 bases clipped from V and 1 base from J, the junction kept 7 bases outside the gene matches. This CDR3 spans 15 amino acids. CDR1 is MNHNY and CDR2 is SVGAGI in the germline V gene (reference sequence). Here the CDR3 reads CASSLTGTGNTEAFF. The CDR3 region has the DNA TGTGCCAGCAGCCTCACCGGGACAGGGAACACTGAAGCTTTCTTT.

The chain recombines TRBV28 with TRBJ2-7; TRBD1 agrees at 7 bases. Per the germline V gene, CDR1 is MDHEN and CDR2 is SYDVKM. This CDR3 has 16 amino acids. Germline trimming cut 3 bases from V and 2 bases from J; bases unmatched to any gene: 10. Here the CDR3 reads CASSFPGTATPYEQYF. In DNA form, the CDR3 reads TGTGCCAGCAGTTTCCCCGGGACAGCGACACCCTACGAGCAGTACTTC. Drawing the rest from reference TRBV28 and TRBJ2-7, the complete variable domain is DVKVTQSSRYLVKRTGEKVFLECVQDMDHENMFWYRQDPGLGLRLIYFSYDVKMKEKGDIPEGYSVSREKKERFSLILESASTNQTSMYLCASSFPGTATPYEQYFGPGTRLTVT.

V and J are TRBV10-3 and TRBJ2-7, with 9 bases lining up with TRBD1. From germline, CDR1 is ENHRY and CDR2 SYGVKD. CDR3 size: 14 residues. Trimming took 7 bases from V and 2 from J; bases not matched to a gene: 6. The CDR3 DNA reads TGTGCCATCACCAAAGGACAGGGGACCTACGAGCAGTACTTC. Its protein product is CAITKGQGTYEQYF.

Only a few counts were recorded for this clone. V usage is TRBV5-1 and J usage is TRBJ2-2; 8 bases fit TRBD2. This CDR3 comprises 16 residues. The ends lost 0 bases at V and 8 bases at J; junction bases unmatched: 9. Germline CDR1 is SGHRS and CDR2 is YFSETQ. CDR3 protein: CASSLGVAGTSGELFF. For the CDR3, the DNA is TGCGCCAGCAGCTTGGGAGTAGCGGGGACTTCAGGGGAGCTGTTTTTT.

The chain has TRBV10-3 and TRBJ2-3; 8 bases agree with TRBD2. Per the germline V gene, CDR1 is ENHRY and CDR2 is SYGVKD. The CDR3 sequence is 15 residues long. V was clipped by 3 bases and J by 4 bases; unmatched bases: 6. The CDR3 protein is CAISDSGSGSDTQYF. The CDR3 DNA reads as TGTGCCATCAGTGACAGCGGGAGTGGATCAGATACGCAGTATTTT.

V and J are TRBV5-1 and TRBJ2-5, with D possibly TRBD1 on 6 matching bases. Germline V gene lookup returns CDR1 SGHRS and CDR2 YFSETQ. This CDR3 contains 14 residues. The ends were cut back, 4 bases at V and 5 bases at J, with 15 bases in the middle. The CDR3 coding sequence is TGCGCCAGCAGCGGGTCAGGGGCCGTGGAGACCCAGTACTTC. Its translation: CASSGSGAVETQYF.

The chain uses TRBV10-3 and TRBJ2-3, with 11 bases that match TRBD2. The V segment lost 6 bases and the J segment 4 bases; nucleotides outside the gene matches: 0. Per the germline V gene, CDR1 is ENHRY and CDR2 is SYGVKD. The CDR3 covers 13 residues. The DNA of the CDR3 is TGTGCCATCAGGACTAGCGGGGCAGATACGCAGTATTTT. The encoded protein is CAIRTSGADTQYF.

This clone has only a few counts. The V call is TRBV19, the J call TRBJ2-7; 10 nucleotides match TRBD1. CDR1 and CDR2 (germline): LNHDA, SQIVND (reference sequence). V was pared by 4 bases and J by 4 bases, with 1 base of the junction left unmatched. CDR3 length equals 13 residues. The CDR3 sequence is CASSTGQGYEQYF. CDR3 nucleotide sequence: TGTGCCAGTAGTACGGGACAGGGGTACGAGCAGTACTTC. The variable domain in full, with the rest retrieved from reference TRBV19 and TRBJ2-7, is DGGITQSPKYLFRKEGQNVTLSCEQNLNHDAMYWYRQDPGQGLRLIYYSQIVNDFQKGDIAEGYSVSREKKESFPLTVTSAQKNPTAFYLCASSTGQGYEQYFGPGTRLTVT.

This sequence joins TRBV5-6 and TRBJ1-5, with D uncertain. CDR1 and CDR2 from the germline V gene are SGHDT and YYEEEE. V gave up 2 bases and J gave up 4 bases, with 13 bases separating them. This CDR3 region has 15 residues. CDR3 residues: CASSLYSPGNQPQHF. As DNA, the CDR3 is TGTGCCAGCAGCTTATACAGCCCGGGGAATCAGCCCCAGCATTTT.

The count of this clone is one. Written as DNA, the CDR3 is TGTGCCAGCAGTTCAGACAGGGGCTCCGGGGAGCTGTTTTTT. Translating it yields CASSSDRGSGELFF. This chain uses TRBV27 with TRBJ2-2, with 8 bases matching TRBD1. The CDR3 consists of 14 residues. The J segment lost 6 bases and the V segment lost 4 bases, leaving 4 bases of the junction unmatched. Per the germline V gene, CDR1 is MNHEY and CDR2 is SMNVEV (reference sequence).

This clone has a single count. The gene calls are TRBV5-1 and TRBJ2-3; a weak D match, TRBD2 (5 bases). V gave up 2 bases and J gave up 1 base, with 17 bases separating them. The CDR3 loop spans 17 amino acids. CDR1 and CDR2 from the germline V gene are SGHRS and YFSETQ. DNA of the CDR3: TGCGCCAGCAGCTTCGGGGTTCGTGGGCGGGGCACAGATACGCAGTATTTT. As protein: CASSFGVRGRGTDTQYF.

The CDR3 is CASSLSGLGRGQKETQYF. The CDR3 nucleotides are TGTGCCAGCAGTTTATCGGGGCTCGGGAGGGGGCAAAAAGAGACCCAGTACTTC. This chain joins TRBV27 and TRBJ2-5, with a weak D call TRBD2 (8 bases). The V and J ends lost 0 bases and 3 bases respectively, with 20 bases between them. CDR3 length: 18 amino acids. CDR1 MNHEY and CDR2 SMNVEV come from the germline V gene (reference sequence).

The rearrangement links TRBV5-4 to TRBJ1-6, with 10 bases identical to TRBD1. The CDR3 is 15 residues long. Unmatched junction bases numbered 3, after V lost 4 bases and J lost 5 bases. The germline V gene has CDR1 SGHNT and CDR2 YYREEE (reference sequence). The CDR3 spells CASSLGTGDNSPLHF. Written as DNA, the CDR3 is TGTGCCAGCAGCCTTGGGACAGGGGATAATTCACCCCTCCACTTT. Full variable domain (missing parts from reference TRBV5-4 and TRBJ1-6): ETGVTQSPTHLIKTRGQQVTLRCSSQSGHNTVSWYQQALGQGPQFIFQYYREEENGRGNFPPRFSGLQFPNYSSELNVNALELDDSALYLCASSLGTGDNSPLHFGNGTRLTVT.

The CDR3 DNA reads as TGCGCCAGCAGCTTGGCGCGGGACGCCGGGGAGCTGTTTTTT. Amino acid sequence: CASSLARDAGELFF. The chain employs TRBV5-1 and TRBJ2-2, with D possibly matching TRBD2 (6 bases). This CDR3 is 14 amino acids long. Between the trimmed V and J ends, which lost 0 bases and 6 bases, there was a span of 9 bases. The germline gives CDR1 SGHRS, CDR2 YFSETQ. The complete variable domain, with remaining parts taken from reference TRBV5-1 and TRBJ2-2, reads KAGVTQTPRYLIKTRGQQVTLSCSPISGHRSVSWYQQTPGQGLQFLFEYFSETQRNKGNFPGRFSGRQFSNSRSEMNVSTLELGDSALYLCASSLARDAGELFFGEGSRLTVL.

The chain combines TRBV2 with TRBJ2-5; maybe TRBD2 (5 bases). The CDR3 extends over 16 amino acids. Per the germline V gene, CDR1 is SNHLY and CDR2 is FYNNEI. Deletions cut 0 bases from V and 5 bases from J, with 16 bases between. The CDR3 sequence is CASSEAAAGRYETQYF. The DNA for the CDR3 is TGTGCCAGCAGTGAAGCCGCGGCGGGTCGGTACGAGACCCAGTACTTC. The variable domain in full, completed from reference TRBV2 and TRBJ2-5, reads EPEVTQTPSHQVTQMGQEVILRCVPISNHLYFYWYRQILGQKVEFLVSFYNNEISEKSEIFDDQFSVERPDGSNFTLKIRSTKLEDSAMYFCASSEAAAGRYETQYFGPGTRLLVL.

The CDR3 here is CASSPAGTQETQYF. The CDR3 nucleotides read TGTGCCAGCTCACCGGCGGGGACCCAAGAGACCCAGTACTTC. The chain employs TRBV18 and TRBJ2-5; weak D call: TRBD2 (6 bases). The CDR3 runs 14 residues. Trimming took 3 bases from V and 1 from J, leaving 9 bases between them. Germline V gene data show CDR1 as KGHSH and CDR2 as LQKENI.

V and J are TRBV27 and TRBJ1-1; 8 bases fit TRBD1. The germline V gene encodes CDR1 MNHEY and CDR2 SMNVEV (reference sequence). J was trimmed by 5 bases and V by 7 bases; bases with no gene match: 3. The CDR3 totals 12 residues. The CDR3 nucleotides are TGTGCCAGCAATGACAGGGGTACTGAAGCTTTCTTT. Its protein is CASNDRGTEAFF.

This rearrangement joins TRBV5-1 to TRBJ2-3, with 13 bases matching TRBD2. Germline values: CDR1 SGHRS, CDR2 YFSETQ. This CDR3 has 15 residues. V shed 6 bases and J 6 bases; nucleotides not matched to a gene: 7. The CDR3 nucleotides read TGCGCCAGCACCCGGACTAGCGGGAGTTTCGATACGCAGTATTTT. Encoded protein: CASTRTSGSFDTQYF.

This clone has a handful of counts. The chain combines TRBV2 with TRBJ1-5; 9 positions agree with TRBD1. J gave up 4 bases and V 1 base, and 5 bases lay outside the gene matches. Looked up from germline, CDR1 is SNHLY and CDR2 is FYNNEI. This CDR3 contains 16 residues. CDR3 in amino acids: CASSEETGGINQPQHF. The CDR3 bases are TGTGCCAGCAGTGAAGAAACAGGGGGCATAAATCAGCCCCAGCATTTT.

The CDR3 DNA follows: TGTGCCAGCTCACCGGCAGGGGCTGATGGCTACACCTTC. This encodes CASSPAGADGYTF. The V call is TRBV18, the J call TRBJ1-2; a weak D match, TRBD1 (6 bases). Per germline, CDR1 KGHSH and CDR2 LQKENI. V shed 3 bases and J shed 6 bases, with 11 bases lying between them. The CDR3 spans 13 residues. Together with reference TRBV18 and TRBJ1-2, the CDR3 gives the full variable domain: NAGVMQNPRHLVRRRGQEARLRCSPMKGHSHVYWYRQLPEEGLKFMVYLQKENIIDESGMPKERFSAEFPKEGPSILRIQQVVRGDSAAYFCASSPAGADGYTFGSGTRLTVV.